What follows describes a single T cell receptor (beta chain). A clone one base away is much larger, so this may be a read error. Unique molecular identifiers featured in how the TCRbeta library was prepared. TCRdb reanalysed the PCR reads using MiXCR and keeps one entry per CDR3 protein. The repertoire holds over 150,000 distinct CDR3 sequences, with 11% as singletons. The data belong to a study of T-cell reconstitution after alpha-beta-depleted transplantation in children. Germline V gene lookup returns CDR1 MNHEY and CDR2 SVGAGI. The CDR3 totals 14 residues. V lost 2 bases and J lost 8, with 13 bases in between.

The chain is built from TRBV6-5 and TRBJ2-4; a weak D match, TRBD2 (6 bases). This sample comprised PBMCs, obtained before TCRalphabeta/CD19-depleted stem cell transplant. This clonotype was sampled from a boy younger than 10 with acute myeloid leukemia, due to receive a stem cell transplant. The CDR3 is CASSYTKREDIQYF. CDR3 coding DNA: TGTGCCAGCAGTTACACGAAAAGGGAGGACATTCAGTACTTC.